The sequence of this T cell receptor (beta chain) was determined in a study of blood T cell repertoires in COVID-19. Background on the study: PBMCs, B-cell-depleted T cells, or T cells provided the cDNA or gDNA that made up the material.

Donors in Cohort 3 counted as recovered after two negative PCRs, clearance, or symptom resolution. From germline, CDR1 is GTSNPN and CDR2 SVGIG (reference sequence). The CDR3 sequence is 12 residues long. The V and J ends lost 1 base and 6 bases respectively, with 9 bases between them. In the original processing: Reference gene primer amplification yielded estimated nucleated cell counts. The method was immunoSEQ multiplex PCR; TCRdb's version includes in-frame clones alone and lacks a portion of them. The DNA was the basis for D and trimming; V, J and clone size are from that table. The sample carries 250,000 to 350,000 clones, just over 85% recorded once.

The receptor was derived from a woman aged 18-29 years who had recovered from COVID-19. This sequence joins TRBV30 and TRBJ1-2, with D tentatively TRBD1 (5 bases). The sequenced sample was PBMCs or T cells enriched from blood (not recorded which). In nucleotides, the CDR3 is TGTGCCTGGAGTGGCGGGGCCCATGGCTACACCTTC. This gives the protein CAWSGGAHGYTF.